This T cell receptor (beta chain) appears in the sequencing data of a study of blood T cell repertoires in COVID-19. Overall study: PBMCs, B-cell-depleted T cells, or T cells provided the cDNA or gDNA that made up the material.

Deletions cut 1 base from V and 1 base from J, with 11 bases between. The CDR3 has 15 amino acids. In germline, CDR1 is SGHKS, CDR2 YYEKEE (reference sequence). The repertoire was sequenced with immunoSEQ multiplex PCR; TCRdb's copy has only in-frame clones and lacks some. The sample yields 400,000 to 450,000 clones, 80% to 95% seen once. The rearrangement uses TRBV5-5 and TRBJ1-1; D possibly corresponds to TRBD1 (6 bases). Sample: PBMCs or T cells enriched from blood (not recorded which). The source is a man between 18 and 29 years old who had recovered from COVID-19. The CDR3 sequence: CASSLSPTGNTEAFF. As DNA, the CDR3 is TGTGCCAGCAGCTTGTCCCCGACAGGGAACACTGAAGCTTTCTTT.